The 9 T cell receptor beta chains listed next were all sequenced from one sample in a study of T cells in Graves' hyperthyroidism and ophthalmopathy. Using RNA transcripts as the source, TCR beta CDR3 regions were amplified. Primed by the HTBI set, a first-round RT-PCR was run on the TCR CDR3. TCRdb re-analysed the multiplex PCR reads in MiXCR, keeping a single row per CDR3 protein. The table shows under 550,000 distinct CDR3 sequences, with roughly 21% occurring only once. The material sequenced was blood. The receptors shown here come from a man aged 40-55 years with Graves' ophthalmopathy.

The chain combines TRBV3-1 with TRBJ2-2; TRBD2 matches at 9 bases. The CDR3 loop spans 19 amino acids. Germline values: CDR1 LGHDT, CDR2 YNNKEL (reference sequence). Trimming took 1 base from V and 0 from J; bases not matched to a gene: 9. This chain's CDR3 is CASSQVLRVAGANTGELFF. The CDR3 DNA reads as TGTGCCAGCAGCCAAGTTTTGAGGGTAGCGGGAGCGAACACCGGGGAGCTGTTTTTT.

This clonotype was detected ten times or more. The chain uses TRBV7-2 and TRBJ2-1, with 10 nucleotides matching TRBD2. Losses at the gene ends were 6 bases for V and 9 bases for J; bases not matched to a gene: 17. There are 17 residues in the CDR3. Germline V gene data show CDR1 as SGHTA and CDR2 as FQGNSA. CDR3 sequence (DNA): TGTGCCAGCAGGACCGTAGGGGGGGCTAGCGGGAGTAGTGAGCAGTTCTTC. It encodes CASRTVGGASGSSEQFF.

This clonotype was counted ten times or more. The chain joins TRBV28 to TRBJ1-1; TRBD1 might be the D (5 bases). Deletions cut 3 bases from V and 4 bases from J, with 15 bases between. Germline CDR1 and CDR2: MDHEN and SYDVKM. The CDR3 has 15 amino acids. The CDR3: CASSFPQGRTTEAFF. The CDR3 DNA reads TGTGCCAGCAGTTTCCCTCAGGGAAGGACCACTGAAGCTTTCTTT. Using reference TRBV28 and TRBJ1-1 for the parts outside the CDR3, the full variable domain is DVKVTQSSRYLVKRTGEKVFLECVQDMDHENMFWYRQDPGLGLRLIYFSYDVKMKEKGDIPEGYSVSREKKERFSLILESASTNQTSMYLCASSFPQGRTTEAFFGQGTRLTVV.

This clonotype was counted many times. The chain recombines TRBV6-5 with TRBJ2-5, with D maybe TRBD1 (6 bases). Trimming removed 1 base at V and 2 bases at J, with 11 bases between. In germline, CDR1 is MNHEY, CDR2 SVGAGI. The CDR3 is 15 amino acids. CDR3 in DNA: TGTGCCAGCAGTTACTTCGGGACACCACAAGAGACCCAGTACTTC. As protein: CASSYFGTPQETQYF.

This chain joins TRBV27 and TRBJ2-3; 8 bases align to TRBD1. J lost 2 bases, V lost 3 bases, and 4 bases had no gene match. Germline loops: CDR1 MNHEY, CDR2 SMNVEV (reference sequence). The CDR3 loop spans 15 amino acids. CDR3 region: CASSLGQVHTDTQYF. Here the CDR3 DNA reads TGTGCCAGCAGTTTGGGACAGGTACACACAGATACGCAGTATTTT.

In this sample, this clonotype turned up many times. The chain carries TRBV28 and TRBJ1-5; a possible D gene is TRBD1 (5 bases). The CDR3 has 17 residues. CDR1 and CDR2 from the germline V gene are MDHEN and SYDVKM. V lost 4 bases and J lost 1, with 17 bases in between. In DNA form, the CDR3 reads TGTGCCAGCAGTTCTCCTTTGGGGGTTCGGAGCAATCAGCCCCAGCATTTT. Protein sequence: CASSSPLGVRSNQPQHF.

The chain employs TRBV9 and TRBJ1-4; D perhaps matches TRBD1 (5 bases). V shed 2 bases and J shed 4 bases, with 12 bases lying between them. Germline V gene sequence: CDR1 SGDLS, CDR2 YYNGEE. The CDR3 spans 15 residues. The CDR3 DNA reads as TGTGCCAGCAGCGTCGCCGGGACCTTTAATGAAAAACTGTTTTTT. It encodes CASSVAGTFNEKLFF.

The J gene is TRBJ1-2, the V gene TRBV14, with TRBD1 as a possible D gene (6 bases). This CDR3 is 18 amino acids long. Looked up from germline, CDR1 is SGHDN and CDR2 is FVKESK. Trimming pared 3 bases from V and 0 bases from J, leaving 20 bases between. The CDR3 protein is CASSHWGGSHYSNYGYTF. In nucleotides, the CDR3 is TGTGCCAGCAGCCACTGGGGGGGCTCTCACTATTCTAACTATGGCTACACCTTC. The full variable domain, rest sourced from reference TRBV14 and TRBJ1-2, is EAGVTQFPSHSVIEKGQTVTLRCDPISGHDNLYWYRRVMGKEIKFLLHFVKESKQDESGMPNNRFLAERTGGTYSTLKVQPAELEDSGVYFCASSHWGGSHYSNYGYTFGSGTRLTVV.

The chain has TRBV11-2 and TRBJ2-7; D ambiguous. Looked up from germline, CDR1 is SGHAT and CDR2 is FQNNGV. Trimming took off 0 bases at V and 3 bases at J, with 6 bases between the two ends. There are 13 residues in the CDR3. CDR3 bases: TGTGCCAGCAGCTTAGAAGGTTTCTACGAGCAGTACTTC. Translation: CASSLEGFYEQYF.